The T cell receptor (beta chain) under discussion was sequenced for a study of identical twins. A universal primer site was added by template switching, and unique molecular identifiers were carried by the cDNA. TCRdb re-called the 5' RACE reads through MiXCR, storing one row per CDR3 protein. The sample lists a few hundred thousand distinct CDR3 sequences; 5.5% to 7.5% were seen once. The CDR3 is 14 residues long. CDR1 is SEHNR and CDR2 is FQNEAQ in the germline V gene (reference sequence). V was trimmed by 0 bases and J by 4 bases, leaving 9 bases between them. These data are also associated with another study on T cells expressing NK-cell markers. That publication notes: There were seven HCMV-seropositive donors and one seronegative donor among the eight sequenced.

The specimen was CD8+ T cells sorted from blood. This chain connects TRBV7-9 to TRBJ2-5, with D maybe TRBD1 (5 bases). The TCR was taken from a woman aged 18-29 years in good health. CDR3 region: CASSLADQGETQYF. CDR3 coding DNA: TGTGCCAGCAGCTTAGCGGACCAGGGAGAGACCCAGTACTTC.